The rows below give T cell receptor beta chains drawn from one sample of a study of T cells in Graves' hyperthyroidism and ophthalmopathy. TCRdb used MiXCR to reprocess the multiplex PCR reads, holding one entry per CDR3 protein. Of some 580,000 distinct CDR3 sequences in the sample, 16% are singletons; the top ten hold around 3.3%. Sequences were obtained from blood. The source is a woman aged 40 to 50 with Graves' ophthalmopathy. The CDR3 runs from the conserved cysteine through the conserved F or W. A D gene is named only where the DNA matches it firmly. For some rows the clone size is stated as once, few or many, or as a class when expanded; others skip it.

clone_size d_call j_call v_call cdr3_nt cdr3_aa
. TRBD2 TRBJ2-3 TRBV2 TGTGCCACTTCGAAAGCGGGAGGTTCGGATACGCAGTATTTT CATSKAGGSDTQYF
. . TRBJ2-2 TRBV5-5 TGTGCCAGCAGCTTGGATGGGGCGGTCGGGGAGCTGTTTTTT CASSLDGAVGELFF
few . TRBJ1-6 TRBV13 TGTGCCAGCAGCTTAAGTCGGCGGGGCAGGGAAGGGTCACCCCTCCACTTT CASSLSRRGREGSPLHF
many . TRBJ1-2 TRBV3-1 TGTGCCAGCAGCCAATGGTCGACAGGCGACTATGGCTACACCTTC CASSQWSTGDYGYTF
many . TRBJ1-2 TRBV7-9 TGTGCCAGCAGATATCGGGACTCCTATGGCTACACCTTC CASRYRDSYGYTF
once . TRBJ1-5 TRBV20-1 TGCAGTGCTCAGGGTGCCAATCAGCCCCAGCATTTT CSAQGANQPQHF
. TRBD2 TRBJ2-5 TRBV5-1 TGCGCCAGCAGCTCGACGATACTAGCGGCGGAGGCCCAGTACTTC CASSSTILAAEAQYF
. . TRBJ1-1 TRBV7-6 TGTGCCAGCAGCTTAGGCTCTGGAGCGAACACTGAAGCTTTCTTT CASSLGSGANTEAFF
many . TRBJ2-1 TRBV5-1 TGCGCCAGCAGCTGGGGGGTCAGTTCAGGGAATGAGCAGTTCTTC CASSWGVSSGNEQFF
. TRBD1 TRBJ1-1 TRBV24-1 TGTGCCACCCAGGGGACAGTGGACACTGAAGCTTTCTTT CATQGTVDTEAFF
. TRBD2 TRBJ2-1 TRBV7-3 TGTGCCAGCAGCTTTGGTTCGCTAGCGGGAGACAATGAGCAGTTCTTC CASSFGSLAGDNEQFF
. . TRBJ2-6 TRBV5-5 TGTGCCAGCGGCAGGATACAGGTCTCTGGGGCCAACGTCCTGACTTTC CASGRIQVSGANVLTF
many TRBD2 TRBJ2-7 TRBV28 TGTGCCAGCAAGGAACTAGCGGCCTACGAGCAGTACTTC CASKELAAYEQYF
few TRBD2 TRBJ2-1 TRBV4-1 TGCGCCAGCAGCCTAGGGGGGGCGGGGGGCTCCTACAATGAGCAGTTCTTC CASSLGGAGGSYNEQFF
. . TRBJ2-3 TRBV29-1 TGCAGCCCCACGAGACTACTCACAGATACGCAGTATTTT CSPTRLLTDTQYF
. . TRBJ1-4 TRBV5-1 TGCGCCAGCAGCGATCGTACAACTAATGAAAAACTGTTTTTT CASSDRTTNEKLFF
. . TRBJ2-4 TRBV28 TGTGCCAGCCGCCGTTTGACCAAAAACATTCAGTACTTC CASRRLTKNIQYF
. . TRBJ1-1 TRBV20-1 TGCAGAGCTAGCTATTTGGTATTGGGGGCCAACGCTGAAGCTTTCTTT CRASYLVLGANAEAFF
few . TRBJ2-6 TRBV30 TGTGCCTGGAGCGGGGACCACTCTGGGGCCAACGTCCTGACTTTC CAWSGDHSGANVLTF
. TRBD2 TRBJ2-2 TRBV6-1 TGTGCCACCCGACTAGCGGGAAACACCGGGGAGCTGTTTTTT CATRLAGNTGELFF
few . TRBJ1-2 TRBV12-3/TRBV12-4 TGTGCCAGCAGTTTCTTGGGCAGCTCTTATGGCTACACCTTC CASSFLGSSYGYTF
. . TRBJ1-4 TRBV19 TGTGCCACCCGCCGAGGGGAAAAACTGTTTTTT CATRRGEKLFF
many . TRBJ2-5 TRBV11-1 TGTGCCAGCAGCCCCTTCGGAAGTGGTTGGGGAGAGACCCAGTACTTC CASSPFGSGWGETQYF
many TRBD1 TRBJ2-1 TRBV6-6 TGTGCCAGCAGTTACTCCTCGGACAGGGGACTTTACAATGAGCAGTTCTTC CASSYSSDRGLYNEQFF
. . TRBJ1-6 TRBV6-1 TGTGCCAGCACCAGGGCGTCGAGCAATTCACCCCTCCACTTT CASTRASSNSPLHF
. TRBD1 TRBJ2-7 TRBV10-3 TGTGCCATAAGGACAGGCAACTACGAGCAGTACTTC CAIRTGNYEQYF
. TRBD1 TRBJ1-1 TRBV27 TGTGCCAGCAGTTTGGGGTCGACAGGGGGGACTGAAGCTTTCTTT CASSLGSTGGTEAFF
few . TRBJ1-5 TRBV20-1 TGCAGTGCCAAATCACCGGGAAGCAATCAGCCCCAGCATTTT CSAKSPGSNQPQHF
few . TRBJ1-1 TRBV4-1 TGCGCCAGCAGCCGCTTTTTGGCCGCTGAAGCTTTCTTT CASSRFLAAEAFF